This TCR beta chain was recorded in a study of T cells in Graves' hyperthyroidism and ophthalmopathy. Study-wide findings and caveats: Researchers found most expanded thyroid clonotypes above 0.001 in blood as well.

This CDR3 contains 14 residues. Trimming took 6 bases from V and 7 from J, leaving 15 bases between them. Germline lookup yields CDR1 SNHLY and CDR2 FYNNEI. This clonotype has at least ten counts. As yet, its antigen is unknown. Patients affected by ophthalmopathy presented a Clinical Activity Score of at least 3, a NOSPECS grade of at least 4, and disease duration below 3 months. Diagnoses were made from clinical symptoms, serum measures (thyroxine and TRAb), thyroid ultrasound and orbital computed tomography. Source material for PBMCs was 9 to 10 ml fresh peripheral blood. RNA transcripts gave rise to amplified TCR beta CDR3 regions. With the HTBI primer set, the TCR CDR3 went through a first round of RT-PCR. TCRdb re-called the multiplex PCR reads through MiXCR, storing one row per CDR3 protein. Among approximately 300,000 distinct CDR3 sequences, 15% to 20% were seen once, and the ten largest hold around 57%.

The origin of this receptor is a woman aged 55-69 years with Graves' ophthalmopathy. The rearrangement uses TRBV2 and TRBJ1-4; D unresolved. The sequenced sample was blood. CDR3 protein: CASSGDPGGEKLFF. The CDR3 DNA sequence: TGTGCCAGCAGCGGAGATCCAGGTGGTGAAAAACTGTTTTTT.